This T cell receptor (beta chain) was retrieved from a study of identical twins. Healthy Caucasians provided all donations. V was trimmed by 6 bases and J by 2 bases, leaving 11 bases between them. CDR1 is MNHNS, CDR2 SASEGT, per germline. CDR3 size: 14 residues. Study results and caveats: With beta out-of-frame sequences, excess sharing by twins was weaker.

TCRdb reprocessed the 5' RACE reads via MiXCR and lists one record per CDR3 protein. The sample has just over 450,000 distinct CDR3 sequences, over 12% seen once. This clonotype was found many times. Its antigen is currently unknown. These data also formed part of another study, on yellow fever vaccine responses in identical twins. In that study: Twin vaccine T cell responses reportedly seemed partly convergent, partly personalized.

This clonotype originated in a woman younger than 35 in good health. Sample: CD4+ T cells sorted from blood. The chain combines TRBV6-1 with TRBJ2-1; D is perhaps TRBD1 (6 bases). The CDR3 DNA reads TGTGCCAGCAGGGACAGTTCAACCTACAATGAGCAGTTCTTC. Residues: CASRDSSTYNEQFF.